The following is a T cell receptor (beta chain) sequence with its context. The V gene's germline CDR1 is MNHEY and CDR2 SMNVEV (reference sequence). V shed 5 bases, J shed 5 bases, and the junction held 6 bases outside the gene matches. The CDR3 sequence is 14 residues long. This sample was taken from a study of T cell changes during pregnancy in multiple sclerosis. Only in-frame clones appear in the TCRdb table, and some are missing; sequencing was by immunoSEQ multiplex PCR. The table shows about 50,000 clones, with 91% occurring only once. This chain uses TRBV27 with TRBJ2-1; TRBD2 matches at 7 bases. The sample here was CD8+ T cells from peripheral blood mononuclear cells, taken after pregnancy. This TCR came from a female donor with multiple sclerosis, enrolled in a pregnancy study. In DNA, the CDR3 is TGTGCCAGCAGTCACCGGACTAGAAACAATGAGCAGTTCTTC. It encodes CASSHRTRNNEQFF.